The entry below describes one T cell receptor beta chain. Its antigen is still unknown. The CDR3 consists of 15 residues. V lost 2 bases to trimming and J lost 8 bases; unmatched junction nucleotides: 9. CDR1 SNHLY and CDR2 FYNNEI come from the germline V gene. Clones were read by immunoSEQ multiplex PCR, and TCRdb kept only the in-frame ones, dropping some. The repertoire holds around 96,000 clones, with roughly 91% as singletons. These data belong to a study of T cells in localized non-small cell lung cancer. Study findings and constraints: Researchers found a median approximately 60 of the top 100 tumor clones in adjacent lung. Maximal T cell clonality occurred in uninvolved adjacent lung, with tumor ranking below it.

Here the sequenced sample was PBMCs, taken before any cancer treatment. This chain links TRBV2 with TRBJ2-3, with 8 bases lining up with TRBD2. The TCR comes from a woman aged 35 to 70 with stage II squamous cell lung carcinoma. The CDR3 region has the DNA TGTGCCAGCAGTGAAATCGGGGGGGGGCCTGTTACGCAGTATTTT. Translating it yields CASSEIGGGPVTQYF.